This T cell receptor (beta chain) was recorded in a study of blood T cells in healthy people across ages. No fewer than 6 micrograms of total RNA were isolated from every sample. The sample holds a few counts of this clonotype. Alongside a J-beta primer mix, a sample-barcoded 5' primer served in a second PCR lasting roughly 7 to 12 cycles. Each cDNA molecule carried a tag from a template-switch adaptor that contained 12 random nucleotides. Researchers report that each sample yielded at least 2.5 million CDR3-containing paired-end reads. Via MiXCR, TCRdb re-called the 5' RACE reads, giving one row per CDR3 protein. The sample carries approximately 780,000 distinct CDR3 sequences, roughly 24% recorded once. The CDR3 is 18 amino acids. Germline loops: CDR1 SGHVS, CDR2 FQNEAQ. V lost 3 bases and J lost 1, with 18 bases in between. These same records also appear under a second study, on T cells of mothers and their children.

The receptor was derived from a boy between 5 and 17 years old in good health. The specimen sequenced was blood. The chain employs TRBV7-8 and TRBJ2-2; maybe TRBD1 (5 bases). CDR3 residues: CASSFGAGGVKNTGELFF. The CDR3 DNA follows: TGTGCCAGCAGCTTTGGGGCCGGTGGGGTCAAGAACACCGGGGAGCTGTTTTTT.